These 24 T cell receptor beta chains originate from one sample sequenced in a study of blood T cell repertoires in COVID-19. TCRdb's table, derived via immunoSEQ multiplex PCR, lists solely in-frame clones and lacks some. Of 75,000 to 80,000 clones in the sample, approximately 86% were seen once. The sequenced sample consisted of peripheral blood. Source of these receptors: a human donor in a cohort sampled during active COVID-19.

This clone was recorded only once. This chain uses TRBV9 with TRBJ2-3; D possibly corresponds to TRBD1 (5 bases). V lost 6 bases, J lost 6 bases, and 11 bases lay in between. The germline V gene encodes CDR1 SGDLS and CDR2 YYNGEE. The CDR3 is made up of 12 amino acids. The CDR3 is CASTGLSDTQYF. The CDR3, as DNA: TGTGCCAGCACAGGGTTGAGCGATACGCAGTATTTT. Combining the CDR3 with reference TRBV9 and TRBJ2-3 gives the whole variable domain DSGVTQTPKHLITATGQRVTLRCSPRSGDLSVYWYQQSLDQGLQFLIQYYNGEERAKGNILERFSAQQFPDLHSELNLSSLELGDSALYFCASTGLSDTQYFGPGTRLTVL.

This clone was recorded a few times. The sample carries other DNA sequences with the same CDR3. This sequence joins TRBV6-2 or TRBV6-3 and TRBJ2-3; the D is unclear. Looked up from germline, CDR1 is MNHEY and CDR2 is SVGEGT. V lost 0 bases, J lost 2 bases, and 9 bases lay in between. The CDR3 is 15 residues long. The CDR3 protein is CASSYSPGFTDTQYF. DNA of the CDR3: TGTGCCAGCAGTTACTCCCCAGGATTCACAGATACGCAGTATTTT.

The rearrangement joins TRBV27 to TRBJ2-7, with TRBD1 matching 8 bases. Unmatched junction bases numbered 8, after V lost 5 bases and J lost 5 bases. This CDR3 has 14 amino acids. Germline CDR1 is MNHEY and CDR2 is SMNVEV (reference sequence). CDR3 DNA sequence: TGTGCCAGCAGTGCCGCCGGGACAGGAGACGAGCAGTACTTC. Protein: CASSAAGTGDEQYF.

The chain recombines TRBV18 with TRBJ1-1; D is possibly TRBD1 (6 bases). Trimming removed 3 bases at V and 4 bases at J, with 18 bases between. Germline V CDR1 and CDR2: KGHSH, LQKENI. The length of the CDR3 is 16 residues. The CDR3 sequence: CASSPPGTRRLTEAFF. The DNA of the CDR3 is TGTGCCAGCTCACCTCCCGGGACAAGGAGGCTCACTGAAGCTTTCTTT. Full variable domain (outside the CDR3, taken from reference TRBV18 and TRBJ1-1): NAGVMQNPRHLVRRRGQEARLRCSPMKGHSHVYWYRQLPEEGLKFMVYLQKENIIDESGMPKERFSAEFPKEGPSILRIQQVVRGDSAAYFCASSPPGTRRLTEAFFGQGTRLTVV.

This chain connects TRBV7-2 to TRBJ2-3, with unresolved D. The germline CDR1 and CDR2 sequences are SGHTA and FQGNSA. Trimming stripped 3 bases from V and 0 bases from J, with 7 bases between. The CDR3 totals 14 residues. The CDR3 DNA reads as TGTGCCAGCAGCTTTCCTATTAGCACAGATACGCAGTATTTT. Translated, it gives CASSFPISTDTQYF.

The sample holds a few counts of this clone. This chain connects TRBV12-3 or TRBV12-4 to TRBJ2-7; no clear D gene. The ends were cut back, 6 bases at V and 3 bases at J, with 6 bases in the middle. CDR3 length: 11 amino acids. In DNA form, the CDR3 reads TGTGCCAGCAGCTCAGGCTACGAGCAGTACTTC. It translates to CASSSGYEQYF.

The genes are TRBV6-6 and TRBJ2-1; 7 nucleotides align to TRBD2. CDR3 length equals 14 residues. Germline CDR1 MNHNY, CDR2 SVGAGI (reference sequence). After removal of 8 bases from V and 0 bases from J, the junction contained 4 bases not matched to a gene. CDR3 residues: CASVAGSSYNEQFF. The CDR3 nucleotides are TGTGCCAGCGTAGCGGGTAGCTCCTACAATGAGCAGTTCTTC.

The V gene is TRBV7-9, the J gene TRBJ2-5; 13 bases align to TRBD2. The CDR3 contains 17 residues. The germline CDR1 and CDR2 sequences are SEHNR and FQNEAQ (reference sequence). V lost 4 bases and J lost 3; bases outside the gene matches: 8. CDR3 protein: CASSSGLAGPSKETQYF. The CDR3 DNA sequence: TGTGCCAGCAGCTCGGGACTAGCGGGGCCTTCTAAAGAGACCCAGTACTTC.

V and J are TRBV5-1 and TRBJ1-2; tentatively, D is TRBD1 (6 bases). CDR3 length equals 12 residues. Per germline, CDR1 SGHRS and CDR2 YFSETQ. V lost 7 bases and J lost 5, with 12 bases in between. The CDR3 sequence: CASRGRGYGYTF. CDR3 DNA sequence: TGCGCCAGCCGCGGGAGGGGGTATGGCTACACCTTC.

The CDR3 coding sequence is TGTGCCAGCAGCACAGGCGCAGATACGCAGTATTTT. This translates into CASSTGADTQYF. The rearrangement joins TRBV28 to TRBJ2-3; TRBD1 is a possible D gene (5 bases). Trimming removed 6 bases at V and 4 bases at J, with 8 bases between. The CDR3 runs 12 residues. CDR1 and CDR2 (germline): MDHEN, SYDVKM.

The count of this clone is one. This sequence joins TRBV5-1 and TRBJ1-4; D not certain. V was pared by 2 bases and J by 4 bases, with 6 bases between. CDR1 is SGHRS and CDR2 is YFSETQ in the germline V gene. The CDR3 runs 13 residues. Here the CDR3 DNA reads TGCGCCAGCAGCTTTGAGGTTAATGAAAAACTGTTTTTT. Protein product: CASSFEVNEKLFF.

V usage is TRBV4-1 and J usage is TRBJ2-1; TRBD2 might be the D (5 bases). The CDR3 is 18 amino acids. Germline loops: CDR1 MGHRA, CDR2 YSYEKL. V was trimmed by 3 bases and J by 4 bases, leaving 22 bases between them. Here the CDR3 DNA reads TGCGCCAGCAGCCATACAAAAGAGAAGGGAGTTGATTACAATGAGCAGTTCTTC. Protein product: CASSHTKEKGVDYNEQFF.

This clone occurred once. The DNA is left out, because the CDR3 cannot be placed on it with certainty; the CDR3 is given as TCRdb lists it. This chain connects TRBV27 to TRBJ1-2; TRBD1 is the table's D call and was not checked against the DNA. Inclusive of both ends, the CDR3 amounts to 18 amino acids. CDR1 and CDR2 from the germline V gene are MNHEY and SMNVEV (reference sequence). The CDR3 loop is CASSTSTGALFSPYGYTF.

The chain recombines TRBV12-3 or TRBV12-4 with TRBJ2-7; tentative D call: TRBD1 (5 bases). V was trimmed by 4 bases and J by 6 bases, leaving 10 bases between them. The CDR3 sequence is 12 residues long. The DNA of the CDR3 is TGTGCCAGCAGTTCCAGGGAATTCGAGCAGTACTTC. Its translation is CASSSREFEQYF.

This chain joins TRBV18 and TRBJ2-2; 13 bases are shared with TRBD2. Germline V gene lookup returns CDR1 KGHSH and CDR2 LQKENI. CDR3 length: 19 amino acids. Trimming at V came to 3 bases and at J to 1 base, leaving 8 bases not matched to a gene. CDR3 loop: CASSPRTSGSSMNTGELFF. The CDR3 bases are TGTGCCAGCTCACCCCGGACTAGCGGGAGTTCAATGAACACCGGGGAGCTGTTTTTT. The full variable domain, completed using reference TRBV18 and TRBJ2-2, is NAGVMQNPRHLVRRRGQEARLRCSPMKGHSHVYWYRQLPEEGLKFMVYLQKENIIDESGMPKERFSAEFPKEGPSILRIQQVVRGDSAAYFCASSPRTSGSSMNTGELFFGEGSRLTVL.

The genes are TRBV6-6 and TRBJ2-3, with 11 bases fitting TRBD2. The V segment lost 6 bases and the J segment 0 bases; nucleotides outside the gene matches: 2. Germline V CDR1 and CDR2: MNHNY, SVGAGI (reference sequence). The CDR3 is made up of 15 amino acids. CDR3 DNA sequence: TGTGCCAGCAGAGGGACTAGCGGAAGCACAGATACGCAGTATTTT. It encodes CASRGTSGSTDTQYF.

The chain is built from TRBV27 and TRBJ1-4; 10 nucleotides line up with TRBD1. Germline CDR1 reads MNHEY; CDR2 reads SMNVEV (reference sequence). V gave up 5 bases and J gave up 5 bases; unmatched junction bases: 11. CDR3 length: 17 amino acids. The DNA of the CDR3 is TGTGCCAGCAGTACTTGGACAGGGGGGCGGAGAAATGAAAAACTGTTTTTT. Its translation: CASSTWTGGRRNEKLFF.

This sequence joins TRBV25-1 and TRBJ1-4, with 10 bases fitting TRBD1. The trim removed 3 bases at V and 6 bases at J, leaving 4 bases unmatched. The CDR3 sequence is 15 residues long. Germline assignment: CDR1 MGHDK and CDR2 SYGVNS. In DNA, the CDR3 is TGTGCCAGCAGTGATCCCGGGACAGGGGATGAAAAACTGTTTTTT. Translation: CASSDPGTGDEKLFF.

This clone has a count of ten or more. The chain is built from TRBV9 and TRBJ1-2; tentative D call: TRBD1 (5 bases). Germline CDR1 reads SGDLS; CDR2 reads YYNGEE. There are 13 residues in the CDR3. The V and J ends lost 0 bases and 4 bases respectively, with 7 bases between them. The CDR3 region has the DNA TGTGCCAGCAGCGTAGATCAGGGCTATGGCTACACCTTC. As protein: CASSVDQGYGYTF. The full variable domain, rest sourced from reference TRBV9 and TRBJ1-2, is DSGVTQTPKHLITATGQRVTLRCSPRSGDLSVYWYQQSLDQGLQFLIQYYNGEERAKGNILERFSAQQFPDLHSELNLSSLELGDSALYFCASSVDQGYGYTFGSGTRLTVV.

The chain combines TRBV5-1 with TRBJ2-7; D is possibly TRBD2 (5 bases). Trimming took off 1 base at V and 6 bases at J, with 14 bases between the two ends. Germline CDR1 is SGHRS and CDR2 is YFSETQ. The CDR3 spans 14 residues. CDR3: CASSLSTTQSEQYF. CDR3 nucleotide sequence: TGCGCCAGCAGCTTGTCGACTACCCAGAGCGAGCAGTACTTC.

J is TRBJ1-3 and V is TRBV2; D call uncertain. The V and J ends lost 3 bases and 0 bases respectively, with 9 bases between them. The CDR3 sequence is 15 residues long. Germline CDR1 reads SNHLY; CDR2 reads FYNNEI. The CDR3 nucleotides are TGTGCCAGCAGTGATCAGGCGTACTCTGGAAACACCATATATTTT. Its protein product is CASSDQAYSGNTIYF.

The rearrangement joins TRBV14 to TRBJ2-5; D call uncertain. V was cut by 1 base and J by 0 bases, with 12 bases left in between. This CDR3 comprises 16 residues. Germline lookup yields CDR1 SGHDN and CDR2 FVKESK. CDR3 loop: CASSQAIHSYQETQYF. CDR3 sequence (DNA): TGTGCCAGCAGCCAAGCGATTCACAGTTACCAAGAGACCCAGTACTTC.

V is TRBV29-1 and J is TRBJ1-5; 10 bases are shared with TRBD1. The CDR3 covers 15 residues. The V gene's germline CDR1 is SQVTM and CDR2 ANQGSEA. V lost 1 base to trimming and J lost 0 bases; unmatched junction nucleotides: 0. The CDR3 DNA sequence: TGCAGCGTTGAAGGGGACAGGGGTAGCAATCAGCCCCAGCATTTT. It codes for CSVEGDRGSNQPQHF.

V usage is TRBV19 and J usage is TRBJ1-4; 8 nucleotides line up with TRBD1. Germline V gene lookup returns CDR1 LNHDA and CDR2 SQIVND (reference sequence). With V trimmed by 5 bases and J by 8 bases, 10 bases remained unmatched. The CDR3 is 15 residues long. CDR3 in DNA: TGTGCCAGTAGTCCTGGGACAGGTGGAGGAGAAAAACTGTTTTTT. It codes for CASSPGTGGGEKLFF.